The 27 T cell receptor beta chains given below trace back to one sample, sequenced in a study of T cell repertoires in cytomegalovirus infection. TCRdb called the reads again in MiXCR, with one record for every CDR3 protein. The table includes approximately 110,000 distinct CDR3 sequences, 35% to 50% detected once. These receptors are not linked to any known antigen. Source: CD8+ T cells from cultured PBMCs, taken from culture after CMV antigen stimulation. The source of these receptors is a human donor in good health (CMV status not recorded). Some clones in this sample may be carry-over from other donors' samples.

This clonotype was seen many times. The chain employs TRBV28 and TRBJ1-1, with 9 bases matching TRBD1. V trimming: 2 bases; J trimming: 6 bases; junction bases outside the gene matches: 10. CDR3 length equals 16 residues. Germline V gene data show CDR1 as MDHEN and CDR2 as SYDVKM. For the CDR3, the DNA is TGTGCCAGCAGTTTAACGCCCGGGACAGGGAAGGCTGAAGCTTTCTTT. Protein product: CASSLTPGTGKAEAFF.

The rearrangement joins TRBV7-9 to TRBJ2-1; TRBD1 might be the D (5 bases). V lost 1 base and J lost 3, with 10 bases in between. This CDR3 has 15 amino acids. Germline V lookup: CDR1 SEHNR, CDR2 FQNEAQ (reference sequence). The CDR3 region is CASSLDTGRYNEQFF. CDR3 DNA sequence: TGTGCCAGCAGCTTAGACACAGGACGCTACAATGAGCAGTTCTTC.

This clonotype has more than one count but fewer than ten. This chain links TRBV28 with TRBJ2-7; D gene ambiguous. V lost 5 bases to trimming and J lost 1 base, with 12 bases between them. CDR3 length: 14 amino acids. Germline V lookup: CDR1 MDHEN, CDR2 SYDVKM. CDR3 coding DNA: TGTGCCAGCAGTGGCCGGTTGGTTTCCTACGAGCAGTACTTC. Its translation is CASSGRLVSYEQYF.

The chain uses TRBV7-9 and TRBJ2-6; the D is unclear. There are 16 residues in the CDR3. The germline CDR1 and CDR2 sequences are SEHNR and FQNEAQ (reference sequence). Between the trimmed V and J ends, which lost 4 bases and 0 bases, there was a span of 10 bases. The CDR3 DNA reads TGTGCCAGCAGCTCCTCCACAAGCTCTGGGGCCAACGTCCTGACTTTC. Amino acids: CASSSSTSSGANVLTF. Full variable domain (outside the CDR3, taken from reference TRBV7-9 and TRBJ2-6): DTGVSQNPRHKITKRGQNVTFRCDPISEHNRLYWYRQTLGQGPEFLTYFQNEAQLEKSRLLSDRFSAERPKGSFSTLEIQRTEQGDSAMYLCASSSSTSSGANVLTFGAGSRLTVL.

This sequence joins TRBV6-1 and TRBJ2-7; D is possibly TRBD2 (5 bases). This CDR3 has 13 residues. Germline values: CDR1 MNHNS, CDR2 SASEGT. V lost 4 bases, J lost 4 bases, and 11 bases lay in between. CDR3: CASSGDGEYEQYF. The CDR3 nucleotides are TGTGCCAGCAGTGGAGACGGGGAGTACGAGCAGTACTTC.

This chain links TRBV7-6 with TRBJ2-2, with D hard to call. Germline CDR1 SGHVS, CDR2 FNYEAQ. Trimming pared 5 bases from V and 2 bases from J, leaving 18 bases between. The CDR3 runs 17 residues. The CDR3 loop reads CASSAGFEPPNTGELFF. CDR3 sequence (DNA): TGTGCCAGCAGCGCAGGTTTCGAGCCCCCTAACACCGGGGAGCTGTTTTTT.

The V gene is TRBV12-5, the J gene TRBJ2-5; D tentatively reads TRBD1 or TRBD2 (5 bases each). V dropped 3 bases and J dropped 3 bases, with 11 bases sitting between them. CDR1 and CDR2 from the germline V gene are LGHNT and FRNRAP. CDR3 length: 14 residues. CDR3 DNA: TGTGCTAGTGGTTTAGGGCAGGGAGAAGAGACCCAGTACTTC. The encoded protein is CASGLGQGEETQYF.

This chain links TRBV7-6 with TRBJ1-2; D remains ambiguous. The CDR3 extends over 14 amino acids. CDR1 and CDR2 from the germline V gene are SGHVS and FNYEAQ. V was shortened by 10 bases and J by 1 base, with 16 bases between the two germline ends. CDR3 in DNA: TGTGCCACTCATCCGGCAGTGGGTAACTATGGCTACACCTTC. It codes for CATHPAVGNYGYTF. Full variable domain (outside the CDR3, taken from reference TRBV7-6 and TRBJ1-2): GAGVSQSPRYKVTKRGQDVALRCDPISGHVSLYWYRQALGQGPEFLTYFNYEAQQDKSGLPNDRFSAERPEGSISTLTIQRTEQRDSAMYRCATHPAVGNYGYTFGSGTRLTVV.

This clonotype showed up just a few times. CDR3 in DNA: TGTGCCAGCAGCACCGGGACAGGCCCGACCGGGGAGCTGTTTTTT. Translation gives CASSTGTGPTGELFF. V is TRBV12-3 or TRBV12-4 and J is TRBJ2-2; 8 bases line up with TRBD1. Losses at the gene ends were 6 bases for V and 5 bases for J; bases not matched to a gene: 8. CDR3 length equals 15 residues.

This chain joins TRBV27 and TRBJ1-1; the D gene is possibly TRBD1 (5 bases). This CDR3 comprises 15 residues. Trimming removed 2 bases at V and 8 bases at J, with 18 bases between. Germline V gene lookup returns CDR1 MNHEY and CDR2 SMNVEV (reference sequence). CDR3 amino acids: CASSLIGTEGNEAFF. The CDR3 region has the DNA TGTGCCAGCAGTTTAATCGGGACGGAGGGAAACGAAGCTTTCTTT.

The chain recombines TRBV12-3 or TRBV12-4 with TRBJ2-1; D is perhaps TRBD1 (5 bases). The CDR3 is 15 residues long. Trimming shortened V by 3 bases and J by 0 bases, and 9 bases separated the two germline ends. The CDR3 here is CASSFGASSYNEQFF. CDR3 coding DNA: TGTGCCAGCAGTTTTGGGGCTAGCTCCTACAATGAGCAGTTCTTC.

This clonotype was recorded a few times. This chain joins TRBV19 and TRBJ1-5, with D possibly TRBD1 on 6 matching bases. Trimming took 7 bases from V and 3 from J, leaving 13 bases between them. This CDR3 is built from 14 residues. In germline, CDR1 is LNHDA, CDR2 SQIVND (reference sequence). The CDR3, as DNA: TGTGCCAGTACAGGACAGAACCTCAATCAGCCCCAGCATTTT. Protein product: CASTGQNLNQPQHF.

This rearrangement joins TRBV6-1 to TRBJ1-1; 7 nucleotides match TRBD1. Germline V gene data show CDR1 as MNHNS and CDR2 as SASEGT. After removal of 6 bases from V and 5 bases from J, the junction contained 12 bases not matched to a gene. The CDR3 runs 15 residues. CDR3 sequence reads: CASSGPGTAWTEAFF. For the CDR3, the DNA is TGTGCCAGCAGCGGCCCCGGGACAGCGTGGACTGAAGCTTTCTTT.

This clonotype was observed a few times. DNA for the CDR3: TGTGCCACCAGCAGAGATGAGGCGGGGGGGCCATACAATGAGCAGTTCTTC. Its translation is CATSRDEAGGPYNEQFF. V is TRBV15 and J is TRBJ2-1; 9 bases line up with TRBD2. CDR3 length equals 17 residues. The trim removed 0 bases at V and 4 bases at J, leaving 7 bases unmatched. In germline, CDR1 is LNHNV, CDR2 YYDKDF (reference sequence).

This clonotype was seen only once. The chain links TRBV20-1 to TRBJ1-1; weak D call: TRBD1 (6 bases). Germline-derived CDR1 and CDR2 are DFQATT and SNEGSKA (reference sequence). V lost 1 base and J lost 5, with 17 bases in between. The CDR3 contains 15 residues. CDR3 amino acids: CSARVLQAGDTEAFF. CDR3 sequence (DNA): TGCAGTGCTAGAGTTCTACAGGCAGGGGATACTGAAGCTTTCTTT.

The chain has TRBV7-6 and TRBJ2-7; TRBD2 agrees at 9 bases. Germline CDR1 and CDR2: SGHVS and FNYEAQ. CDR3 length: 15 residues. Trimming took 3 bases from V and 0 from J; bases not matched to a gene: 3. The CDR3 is CASSFGGGVSYEQYF. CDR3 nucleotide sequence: TGTGCCAGCAGCTTCGGCGGGGGGGTCTCCTACGAGCAGTACTTC. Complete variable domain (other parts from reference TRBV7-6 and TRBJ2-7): GAGVSQSPRYKVTKRGQDVALRCDPISGHVSLYWYRQALGQGPEFLTYFNYEAQQDKSGLPNDRFSAERPEGSISTLTIQRTEQRDSAMYRCASSFGGGVSYEQYFGPGTRLTVT.

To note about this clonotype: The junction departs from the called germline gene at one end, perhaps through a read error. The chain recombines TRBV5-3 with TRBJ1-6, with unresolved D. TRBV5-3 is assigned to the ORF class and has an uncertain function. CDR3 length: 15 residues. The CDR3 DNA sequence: TGTGCCAGCAGCTTCGGGCGTTCCTATAATTCACCCCTCCACTTT. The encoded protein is CASSFGRSYNSPLHF.

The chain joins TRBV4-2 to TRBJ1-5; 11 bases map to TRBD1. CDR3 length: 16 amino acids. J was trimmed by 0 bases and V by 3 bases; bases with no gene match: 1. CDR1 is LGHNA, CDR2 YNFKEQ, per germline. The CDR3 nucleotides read TGTGCCAGCAGCCAGGGACAGGGGGATAGCAATCAGCCCCAGCATTTT. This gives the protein CASSQGQGDSNQPQHF.

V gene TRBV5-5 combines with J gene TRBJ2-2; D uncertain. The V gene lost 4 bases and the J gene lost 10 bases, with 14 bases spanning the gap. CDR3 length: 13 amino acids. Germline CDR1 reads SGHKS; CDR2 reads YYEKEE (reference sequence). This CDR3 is CASSVWTGEELFF. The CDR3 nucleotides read TGTGCCAGCAGCGTTTGGACGGGCGAGGAGCTGTTTTTT.

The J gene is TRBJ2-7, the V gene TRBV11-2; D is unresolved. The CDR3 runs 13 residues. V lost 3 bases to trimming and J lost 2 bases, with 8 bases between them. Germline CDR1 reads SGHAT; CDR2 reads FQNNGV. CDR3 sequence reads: CASSLMRAYEQYF. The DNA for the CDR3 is TGTGCCAGCAGCTTGATGAGAGCCTACGAGCAGTACTTC.

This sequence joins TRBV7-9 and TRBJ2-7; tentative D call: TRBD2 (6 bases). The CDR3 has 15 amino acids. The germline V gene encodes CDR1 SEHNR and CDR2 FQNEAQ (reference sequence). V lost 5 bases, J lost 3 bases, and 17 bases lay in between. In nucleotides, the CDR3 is TGTGCCAGCAGCCCTGCGGGACCCTACAACTACGAGCAGTACTTC. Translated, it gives CASSPAGPYNYEQYF.

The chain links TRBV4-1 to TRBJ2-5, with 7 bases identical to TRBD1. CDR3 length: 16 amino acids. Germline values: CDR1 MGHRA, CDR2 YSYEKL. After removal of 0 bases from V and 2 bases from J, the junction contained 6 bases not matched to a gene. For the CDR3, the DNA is TGCGCCAGCAGCCAAGAGGCCAGGGGGATACAAGAGACCCAGTACTTC. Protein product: CASSQEARGIQETQYF.

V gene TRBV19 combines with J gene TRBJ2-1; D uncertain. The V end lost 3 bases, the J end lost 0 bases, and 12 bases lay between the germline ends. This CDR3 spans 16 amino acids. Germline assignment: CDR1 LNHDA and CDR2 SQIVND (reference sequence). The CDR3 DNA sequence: TGTGCCAGTAGTATGGCCTCAATGTACTCCTACAATGAGCAGTTCTTC. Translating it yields CASSMASMYSYNEQFF.

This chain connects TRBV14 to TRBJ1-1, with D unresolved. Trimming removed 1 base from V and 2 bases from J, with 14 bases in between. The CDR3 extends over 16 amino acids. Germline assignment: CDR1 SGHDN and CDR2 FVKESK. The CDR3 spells CASSQGKFRPNTEAFF. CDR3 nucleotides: TGTGCCAGCAGCCAAGGAAAATTTCGTCCTAACACTGAAGCTTTCTTT.

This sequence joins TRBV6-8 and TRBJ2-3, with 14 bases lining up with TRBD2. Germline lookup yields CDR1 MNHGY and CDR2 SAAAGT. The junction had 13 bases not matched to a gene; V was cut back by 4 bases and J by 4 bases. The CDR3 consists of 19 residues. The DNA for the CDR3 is TGTGCCAGCAGTTCCGTCCCGGGACTAGCGGGGGTGGACGCAGATACGCAGTATTTT. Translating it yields CASSSVPGLAGVDADTQYF.

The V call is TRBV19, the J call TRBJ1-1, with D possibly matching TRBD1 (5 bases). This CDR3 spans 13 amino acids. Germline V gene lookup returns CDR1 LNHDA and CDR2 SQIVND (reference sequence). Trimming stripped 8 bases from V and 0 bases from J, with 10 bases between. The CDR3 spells CASRTFMNTEAFF. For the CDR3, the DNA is TGTGCCAGTCGGACATTCATGAACACTGAAGCTTTCTTT. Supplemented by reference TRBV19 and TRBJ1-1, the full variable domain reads DGGITQSPKYLFRKEGQNVTLSCEQNLNHDAMYWYRQDPGQGLRLIYYSQIVNDFQKGDIAEGYSVSREKKESFPLTVTSAQKNPTAFYLCASRTFMNTEAFFGQGTRLTVV.

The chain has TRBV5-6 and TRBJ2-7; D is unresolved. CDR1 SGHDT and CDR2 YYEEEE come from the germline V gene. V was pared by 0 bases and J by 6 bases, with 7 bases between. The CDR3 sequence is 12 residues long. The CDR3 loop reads CASSLALGEQYF. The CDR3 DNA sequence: TGTGCCAGCAGCTTGGCGCTAGGCGAGCAGTACTTC.